Below are 6 T cell receptor beta chains sequenced from a single sample in a study of cytomegalovirus exposure and HLA in healthy donors. Data came from immunoSEQ multiplex PCR; TCRdb stores just in-frame clones and leaves some out. Among under 140,000 clones listed, approximately 90% were seen once. The specimen was PBMCs. These receptors originate from a young woman in good health and CMV-seropositive.

This chain uses TRBV29-1 with TRBJ2-5; tentative D call: TRBD2 (5 bases). Germline assignment: CDR1 SQVTM and CDR2 ANQGSEA. Trimming stripped 4 bases from V and 0 bases from J, with 6 bases between. CDR3 size: 12 residues. The CDR3 DNA reads TGCAGCGTTGGGCGGGACCAAGAGACCCAGTACTTC. The encoded protein is CSVGRDQETQYF.

This clone has just a few counts. The chain carries TRBV7-3 and TRBJ1-1; TRBD1 matches 8 bases. The CDR3 sequence is 13 residues long. Germline values: CDR1 SGHTA, CDR2 FQGTGA. V lost 5 bases to trimming and J lost 5 bases; unmatched junction nucleotides: 4. CDR3 nucleotide sequence: TGTGCCAGCAGCGGATACAGGGGGACTGAAGCTTTCTTT. Protein: CASSGYRGTEAFF.

V and J are TRBV29-1 and TRBJ2-7; 11 bases line up with TRBD1. The V gene end was trimmed by 2 bases and the J gene end by 4 bases; junction bases not matched to a gene: 7. CDR3 size: 15 residues. The germline gives CDR1 SQVTM, CDR2 ANQGSEA. The CDR3 protein is CSVERLRDRGYEQYF. The CDR3 coding sequence is TGCAGCGTTGAACGGTTGCGGGACAGGGGGTACGAGCAGTACTTC.

This clone was counted a few times. The chain employs TRBV7-7 and TRBJ2-2, with D tentatively TRBD1 (5 bases). The germline CDR1 and CDR2 sequences are SSHAT and FNYEAQ (reference sequence). This CDR3 has 14 amino acids. V lost 5 bases and J lost 5, with 12 bases in between. The DNA for the CDR3 is TGTGCCAGCAGCCCCGCAGGGTTAACCGGGGAGCTGTTTTTT. Protein product: CASSPAGLTGELFF.

This clone was recorded once. The gene calls are TRBV1 and TRBJ2-3; the D call TRBD2 from the table was never checked on the DNA. TRBV1 is assigned pseudogene status. This CDR3 has 15 residues. The CDR3 region has the DNA TGCACCAGCAGCCCCCTCGGGGGGGCAGGGGATACGCAGTATTTT. This gives the protein CTSSPLGGAGDTQYF.

Only a few counts were recorded for this clone. The CDR3 DNA is TGTGCCAGCAGCCTGGGACAGTACGAGCAGTACTTC. As protein: CASSLGQYEQYF. The V call is TRBV7-9, the J call TRBJ2-7, with TRBD1 matching 7 bases. Losses at the gene ends were 5 bases for V and 4 bases for J; bases not matched to a gene: 2. The V gene's germline CDR1 is SEHNR and CDR2 FQNEAQ (reference sequence). CDR3 size: 12 residues.